These 13 T cell receptor beta chains originate from one sample sequenced in a study of cytomegalovirus exposure and HLA in healthy donors. The PCR contained 60 Vbeta and 13 Jbeta primers. Method: immunoSEQ multiplex PCR; TCRdb's copy keeps in-frame clones and lacks some. The sample holds 110,000 to 150,000 clones; about 74% are singletons and the top ten take roughly 1.6%. The sequencing input was PBMCs. Every receptor here comes from a woman between 35 and 50 years old in good health and CMV-seronegative.

V gene TRBV19 combines with J gene TRBJ2-2; 10 bases line up with TRBD2. Germline lookup yields CDR1 LNHDA and CDR2 SQIVND (reference sequence). V was pared by 7 bases and J by 4 bases, with 9 bases of the junction left unmatched. This CDR3 has 16 amino acids. For the CDR3, the DNA is TGTGCCAGTATCAGCCGGAGCGGGGGGGCCACCGGGGAGCTGTTTTTT. It yields the protein CASISRSGGATGELFF.

This sequence joins TRBV10-1 and TRBJ1-1, with D unresolved. CDR1 WNHNN and CDR2 SYGVQD come from the germline V gene (reference sequence). The CDR3 spans 13 residues. The V gene lost 6 bases and the J gene lost 1 base, with 9 bases spanning the gap. CDR3 protein: CASSAQPNTEAFF. DNA of the CDR3: TGCGCCAGCAGCGCACAGCCGAACACTGAAGCTTTCTTT.

The chain has TRBV5-3 and TRBJ1-5, with D unclear. TRBV5-3 is assigned to the ORF class and has an uncertain function. Trimming stripped 0 bases from V and 0 bases from J, with 16 bases between. The CDR3 contains 18 residues. The CDR3 region has the DNA TGTGCCAGAAGCTTGGTCCCACAGATTTCCTATAGCAATCAGCCCCAGCATTTT. It yields the protein CARSLVPQISYSNQPQHF.

The rearrangement joins TRBV10-3 to TRBJ2-3; D is undetermined. Trimming shortened V by 1 base and J by 1 base, and 12 bases separated the two germline ends. The germline gives CDR1 ENHRY, CDR2 SYGVKD. The CDR3 covers 16 residues. The CDR3 region has the DNA TGTGCCATCAGTGAGTTTGGCGGAGCACGCACAGATACGCAGTATTTT. Its translation is CAISEFGGARTDTQYF.

The chain combines TRBV11-2 with TRBJ2-3; a weak D match, TRBD2 (6 bases). CDR3 length: 15 amino acids. Germline V gives CDR1 SGHAT, CDR2 FQNNGV. V lost 6 bases and J 0 bases, leaving 13 bases between the germline ends. The CDR3 here is CASRPTRGSTDTQYF. In nucleotides, the CDR3 is TGTGCCAGCAGACCGACGCGGGGTAGCACAGATACGCAGTATTTT.

This chain links TRBV19 with TRBJ2-5; 15 bases map to TRBD2. CDR3 size: 16 residues. CDR1 LNHDA and CDR2 SQIVND come from the germline V gene (reference sequence). The J segment lost 5 bases and the V segment lost 6 bases, leaving 7 bases of the junction unmatched. The CDR3 reads CASSTGLAGGWETQYF. DNA for the CDR3: TGTGCCAGTAGCACGGGACTAGCGGGGGGCTGGGAGACCCAGTACTTC.

This clone was observed a single time. J is TRBJ2-5 and V is TRBV2; perhaps TRBD1 as D (6 bases). CDR1 is SNHLY, CDR2 FYNNEI, per germline. The CDR3 is 14 amino acids. V was cut by 5 bases and J by 1 base, with 11 bases left in between. DNA of the CDR3: TGTGCCAGCAGTCGGGACACTGTCCAAGAGACCCAGTACTTC. This codes for CASSRDTVQETQYF. The complete variable domain, with remaining parts taken from reference TRBV2 and TRBJ2-5, reads EPEVTQTPSHQVTQMGQEVILRCVPISNHLYFYWYRQILGQKVEFLVSFYNNEISEKSEIFDDQFSVERPDGSNFTLKIRSTKLEDSAMYFCASSRDTVQETQYFGPGTRLLVL.

The chain employs TRBV6-5 and TRBJ1-4, with 7 bases fitting TRBD1. The germline CDR1 and CDR2 sequences are MNHEY and SVGAGI. This CDR3 region has 13 residues. V lost 6 bases, J lost 8 bases, and 6 bases stayed unmatched. CDR3 region: CASRLQGNEKLFF. CDR3 in DNA: TGTGCCAGCAGGCTACAGGGGAACGAAAAACTGTTTTTT.

In this sample, this clone turned up a few times. The V call is TRBV6-1, the J call TRBJ2-7, with TRBD1 as a possible D gene (6 bases). V was cut by 0 bases and J by 0 bases, with 9 bases left in between. The CDR3 has 15 residues. Germline loops: CDR1 MNHNS, CDR2 SASEGT. CDR3 sequence (DNA): TGTGCCAGCAGTGAAGCGGCAGGGGCCTCCTACGAGCAGTACTTC. This gives the protein CASSEAAGASYEQYF.

CDR3 protein: CASRYGGTGGYGYTF. The DNA for the CDR3 is TGTGCCAGCAGGTACGGTGGGACAGGGGGTTATGGCTACACCTTC. This sequence joins TRBV27 and TRBJ1-2, with TRBD1 matching 11 bases. The CDR3 runs to 15 residues. CDR1 MNHEY and CDR2 SMNVEV come from the germline V gene (reference sequence). The V gene end was trimmed by 6 bases and the J gene end by 5 bases; junction bases not matched to a gene: 8.

V gene TRBV7-9 combines with J gene TRBJ1-2; TRBD1 matches 9 bases. V was clipped by 4 bases and J by 8 bases; unmatched bases: 14. The germline CDR1 and CDR2 sequences are SEHNR and FQNEAQ (reference sequence). The CDR3 runs 16 residues. The CDR3 region is CASSSQLGDRAQGYTF. The CDR3 DNA follows: TGTGCCAGCAGCTCCCAACTCGGGGACAGGGCACAAGGCTACACCTTC.

This clone has more than one count but fewer than ten. The J gene is TRBJ2-6, the V gene TRBV13; TRBD2 is a possible D gene (6 bases). The CDR3 is made up of 16 amino acids. Trimming cost V 8 bases and J 1 base, with 15 bases left between them. The germline CDR1 and CDR2 sequences are PRHDT and FYEKMQ (reference sequence). The CDR3, as DNA: TGTGCCAGCTCCTCTTGGGGAGGATCTGGGGCCAACGTCCTGACTTTC. This gives the protein CASSSWGGSGANVLTF.

This clone was seen a handful of times. The CDR3 coding sequence is TGTGCCAGCAGCGTTACCACTAGCGGGGGATACGAGCAGTACTTC. Its protein product is CASSVTTSGGYEQYF. This chain joins TRBV11-1 and TRBJ2-7, with 11 bases matching TRBD2. The germline CDR1 and CDR2 sequences are SGHAT and FQDESV (reference sequence). With 5 bases clipped from V and 4 bases from J, the junction kept 7 bases outside the gene matches. The CDR3 extends over 15 amino acids.